The next 8 T cell receptor beta chains were all read from a single sample in a study of T cells in Graves' hyperthyroidism and ophthalmopathy. The TCR beta CDR3 regions underwent amplification using RNA transcripts as the source. First-round RT-PCR of the TCR CDR3 relied on the HTBI primer set. TCRdb analysed the multiplex PCR reads with MiXCR anew, one entry per CDR3 protein. This table has some 650,000 distinct CDR3 sequences, 16% appearing once. Sequenced material: blood. The receptors here all came from a woman aged 40-49 years with Graves' ophthalmopathy.

The chain couples TRBV12-3 or TRBV12-4 to TRBJ1-3; the D gene is possibly TRBD1 (5 bases). Trimming shortened V by 2 bases and J by 8 bases, and 16 bases separated the two germline ends. This CDR3 is built from 15 residues. CDR3 sequence (DNA): TGTGCCAGCAGTTTATACAGGACGAAGCGGGACACCATATATTTT. It yields the protein CASSLYRTKRDTIYF.

At least ten counts were recorded for this clonotype. The chain is built from TRBV6-1 and TRBJ2-1; no clear D gene. From germline, CDR1 is MNHNS and CDR2 SASEGT. V dropped 8 bases and J dropped 3 bases, with 14 bases sitting between them. CDR3 length: 14 amino acids. As DNA, the CDR3 is TGTGCCAGCTCACCGGCTAGTAGCTACAATGAGCAGTTCTTC. This codes for CASSPASSYNEQFF.

This clonotype has just a few counts. The rearrangement uses TRBV20-1 and TRBJ1-2; D possibly corresponds to TRBD1 (5 bases). The CDR3 has 11 amino acids. Trimming took off 3 bases at V and 8 bases at J, with 10 bases between the two ends. Germline loops: CDR1 DFQATT, CDR2 SNEGSKA (reference sequence). Here the CDR3 DNA reads TGCAGTGCTAGGGGACTCGGCGGCTACACCTTC. Amino acid sequence: CSARGLGGYTF.

This clonotype was recorded many times. The rearrangement joins TRBV11-2 to TRBJ2-7, with 10 bases that match TRBD2. The CDR3 loop spans 18 amino acids. After removal of 5 bases from V and 4 bases from J, the junction contained 17 bases not matched to a gene. Germline lookup yields CDR1 SGHAT and CDR2 FQNNGV. CDR3 DNA: TGTGCCAGCAGCCCACCTCCTCCTAGGCTAGCGGGAGTGTACGAGCAGTACTTC. Its translation is CASSPPPPRLAGVYEQYF.

Many counts were recorded for this clonotype. The chain has TRBV3-1 and TRBJ1-1; D gene unclear. The length of the CDR3 is 13 residues. Trimming removed 2 bases at V and 2 bases at J, with 6 bases between. Germline V gene sequence: CDR1 LGHDT, CDR2 YNNKEL (reference sequence). The CDR3, as DNA: TGTGCCAGCAGCCAAAAGCTTAACACTGAAGCTTTCTTT. It is translated as CASSQKLNTEAFF.

Only a few counts were recorded for this clonotype. The V call is TRBV6-5, the J call TRBJ2-2; 11 bases line up with TRBD2. Germline V gene data show CDR1 as MNHEY and CDR2 as SVGAGI. This CDR3 has 17 residues. J lost 5 bases, V lost 2 bases, and 7 bases had no gene match. CDR3 nucleotide sequence: TGTGCCAGCAGTTACGAGACTAGCGGGGTGGGAACCGGGGAGCTGTTTTTT. Protein: CASSYETSGVGTGELFF.

Regarding this clonotype: A read error is possible here, since a much larger clone lies one base away. V usage is TRBV15 and J usage is TRBJ2-1; 12 bases are a match to TRBD2. The J call may be incorrect, as the DNA end agrees better with TRBJ2-7. The CDR3 runs to 16 residues. Germline assignment: CDR1 LNHNV and CDR2 YYDKDF (reference sequence). CDR3: CATSLLAGGGYNEQYF. The CDR3 DNA sequence: TGTGCCACCAGTCTCCTAGCGGGAGGGGGTTACAATGAGCAGTACTTC.

The V call is TRBV6-4, the J call TRBJ2-5, with D perhaps matching TRBD2 (6 bases). The CDR3 has 15 residues. Trimming took 8 bases from V and 4 from J, leaving 20 bases between them. Germline lookup yields CDR1 MRHNA and CDR2 SNTAGT. Written as DNA, the CDR3 is TGTGCCAGCTCCCCCCGGGGCGGAGGGGCAGAGACCCAGTACTTC. It specifies CASSPRGGGAETQYF.